Below, 31 T cell receptor beta chains from the same sample are listed, as sequenced in a study of T cell responses to AZD1222 COVID-19 vaccine. The method was immunoSEQ multiplex PCR; TCRdb's version includes in-frame clones alone and lacks a portion of them. The sample records approximately 160,000 clones, around 88% being singletons. The sequences come from peripheral blood, collected on day 0 of MenACWY control vaccination. Receptor source: an adult in good health.

Concerning this clone: One junction end disagrees with the germline gene, perhaps due to a read error. The CDR3 loop reads CASSQELFKGLKTEAFF. CDR3 nucleotide sequence: TGCGCCAGCAGCCAAGAACTTTTCAAGGGTTTGAAAACTGAAGCTTTCTTT. The rearrangement uses TRBV4-3 and TRBJ1-1; D is unclear. Germline lookup yields CDR1 LGHNA and CDR2 YSLEER. This CDR3 comprises 17 residues.

The genes are TRBV11-3 and TRBJ2-1; TRBD2 matches 11 bases. The ends lost 3 bases at V and 10 bases at J; junction bases unmatched: 14. This CDR3 comprises 17 residues. Germline CDR1 SGHNT, CDR2 YENEEA. CDR3 coding DNA: TGTGCCAGCAGCTTCCCGTTGACTAGCGGGAAGGGTCTGGAGCAGTTCTTC. It specifies CASSFPLTSGKGLEQFF.

The chain links TRBV19 to TRBJ1-5; unclear D gene. This CDR3 has 13 residues. Germline values: CDR1 LNHDA, CDR2 SQIVND (reference sequence). V gave up 3 bases and J gave up 7 bases, with 10 bases separating them. The CDR3 loop reads CASSIPPQQPQHF. The CDR3 bases are TGTGCCAGTAGTATCCCACCCCAGCAGCCCCAGCATTTT.

This chain joins TRBV30 and TRBJ2-3; 12 nucleotides align to TRBD2. The CDR3 covers 16 residues. CDR1 is GTSNPN and CDR2 is SVGIG in the germline V gene (reference sequence). The J segment lost 4 bases and the V segment lost 4 bases, leaving 9 bases of the junction unmatched. CDR3: CAWTPGLAGGADTQYF. The CDR3, as DNA: TGTGCCTGGACCCCAGGCCTAGCGGGGGGGGCAGATACGCAGTATTTT.

In this sample, this clone turned up once. The chain joins TRBV28 to TRBJ1-1; unclear D gene. V was pared by 11 bases and J by 1 base, with 20 bases between. CDR3 length: 15 residues. CDR1 and CDR2 from the germline V gene are MDHEN and SYDVKM. The CDR3 bases are TGTGCCGCCCCCGGGAGGGCAATTGGGAACACTGAAGCTTTCTTT. This gives the protein CAAPGRAIGNTEAFF.

J is TRBJ1-6 and V is TRBV7-3; D may be TRBD1 (5 bases). The V gene's germline CDR1 is SGHTA and CDR2 FQGTGA. Trimming removed 2 bases from V and 7 bases from J, with 9 bases in between. The CDR3 has 14 residues. For the CDR3, the DNA is TGTGCCAGCAGCTTAGGGACGGAGAATTCACCCCTCCACTTT. Amino acids: CASSLGTENSPLHF. Full variable domain (outside the CDR3, taken from reference TRBV7-3 and TRBJ1-6): GAGVSQTPSNKVTEKGKYVELRCDPISGHTALYWYRQSLGQGPEFLIYFQGTGAADDSGLPNDRFFAVRPEGSVSTLKIQRTERGDSAVYLCASSLGTENSPLHFGNGTRLTVT.

The chain has TRBV3-1 (or the pseudogene TRBV3-2) and TRBJ2-2, with 15 bases matching TRBD2. The V segment lost 3 bases and the J segment 5 bases; nucleotides outside the gene matches: 10. The V gene's germline CDR1 is LGHDT and CDR2 YNNKEL (reference sequence). The CDR3 is 19 amino acids. CDR3: CASSHREGLAGGRTGELFF. The CDR3 bases are TGTGCCAGCAGCCACAGAGAGGGACTAGCGGGAGGAAGGACCGGGGAGCTGTTTTTT.

The chain carries TRBV6-5 and TRBJ2-7; D perhaps matches TRBD1 (6 bases). Germline CDR1 MNHEY, CDR2 SVGAGI. The length of the CDR3 is 14 residues. The ends were cut back, 4 bases at V and 4 bases at J, with 14 bases in the middle. CDR3 nucleotides: TGTGCCAGCAGTTTCCGACAGGCTGAATACGAGCAGTACTTC. It codes for CASSFRQAEYEQYF.

This chain connects TRBV9 to TRBJ2-3; 9 bases are shared with TRBD1. V lost 0 bases and J lost 6; bases outside the gene matches: 8. CDR1 is SGDLS and CDR2 is YYNGEE in the germline V gene. The CDR3 length is 16 residues. The CDR3 bases are TGTGCCAGCAGCGTAGTGTGGGGACAGGGCCCCGATACGCAGTATTTT. It is translated as CASSVVWGQGPDTQYF.

The rearrangement joins TRBV11-3 to TRBJ1-2; 9 nucleotides align to TRBD1. V trimming: 6 bases; J trimming: 0 bases; junction bases outside the gene matches: 8. Looked up from germline, CDR1 is SGHNT and CDR2 is YENEEA. CDR3 size: 16 residues. CDR3 nucleotide sequence: TGTGCCAGCAGTCGGGACAGGGACCACACTAACTATGGCTACACCTTC. It encodes CASSRDRDHTNYGYTF.

The V and J genes are TRBV6-6 and TRBJ2-7; possible D gene TRBD1, 5 bases. Germline-derived CDR1 and CDR2 are MNHNY and SVGAGI (reference sequence). The CDR3 length is 13 residues. The V gene lost 7 bases and the J gene lost 7 bases, with 17 bases spanning the gap. In DNA form, the CDR3 reads TGTGCCAGCACCCAGACGGACACCTTAGAGCAGTACTTC. Protein product: CASTQTDTLEQYF.

Points on this clone: An end of the junction differs from the germline gene, which may be a read error. The CDR3 loop is CASSLLPGGNAEAFF. Here the CDR3 DNA reads TGTGCCAGCAGCCTCCTCCCGGGAGGGAACGCTGAAGCTTTCTTT. This rearrangement joins TRBV3-1 (or the pseudogene TRBV3-2) to TRBJ1-1; D uncertain. CDR1 is LGHDT, CDR2 YNNKEL, per germline (reference sequence). This CDR3 is built from 15 residues.

V gene TRBV5-1 combines with J gene TRBJ1-2; D gene ambiguous. Germline V gives CDR1 SGHRS, CDR2 YFSETQ. V was pared by 3 bases and J by 6 bases, with 12 bases between. This CDR3 region has 13 residues. In nucleotides, the CDR3 is TGCGCCAGCAGCTCCCATCCGGAGGATGGCTACACCTTC. Its translation: CASSSHPEDGYTF.

V gene TRBV14 combines with J gene TRBJ1-1; the match to TRBD1 covers 8 bases. V shed 3 bases and J 0 bases; nucleotides not matched to a gene: 6. The V gene's germline CDR1 is SGHDN and CDR2 FVKESK. The CDR3 runs to 16 residues. CDR3 DNA: TGTGCCAGCAGCCACGGACAGGGAGTTGTGAACACTGAAGCTTTCTTT. This gives the protein CASSHGQGVVNTEAFF. The full variable domain, its missing parts supplied by reference TRBV14 and TRBJ1-1, is EAGVTQFPSHSVIEKGQTVTLRCDPISGHDNLYWYRRVMGKEIKFLLHFVKESKQDESGMPNNRFLAERTGGTYSTLKVQPAELEDSGVYFCASSHGQGVVNTEAFFGQGTRLTVV.

A few counts support this clone. Other DNA sequences in this sample translate to the same CDR3. This chain uses TRBV7-2 with TRBJ1-1, with D possibly TRBD1 on 5 matching bases. Trimming took 3 bases from V and 1 from J, leaving 12 bases between them. CDR1 SGHTA and CDR2 FQGNSA come from the germline V gene. The CDR3 is 15 amino acids. This chain's CDR3 is CASSFSGTSNTEAFF. The CDR3 nucleotides are TGTGCCAGCAGCTTCTCCGGGACTTCGAACACTGAAGCTTTCTTT.

The J gene is TRBJ2-7, the V gene TRBV28; D not resolved. The germline V gene encodes CDR1 MDHEN and CDR2 SYDVKM. CDR3 size: 12 residues. V was trimmed by 6 bases and J by 0 bases, leaving 6 bases between them. Written as DNA, the CDR3 is TGTGCCAGCAGCTTAAGCTCCTACGAGCAGTACTTC. Its translation is CASSLSSYEQYF.

This chain links TRBV11-3 with TRBJ2-7; either TRBD1 or TRBD2 may fit D (5 bases each). The V and J ends lost 4 bases and 5 bases respectively, with 18 bases between them. Germline V gene lookup returns CDR1 SGHNT and CDR2 YENEEA. The CDR3 spans 15 residues. The DNA of the CDR3 is TGTGCCAGCAGCTGGGGGATACGGTATAGCAACGAGCAGTACTTC. Protein: CASSWGIRYSNEQYF.

This chain connects TRBV18 to TRBJ1-5; possible D gene TRBD1, 6 bases. The CDR3 sequence is 17 residues long. Germline V gene sequence: CDR1 KGHSH, CDR2 LQKENI. The V end was cut by 5 bases, the J end by 0 bases, with 17 bases between. Here the CDR3 DNA reads TGTGCCAGCTCATCCAACAGACAGGACATTAGCAATCAGCCCCAGCATTTT. Translated: CASSSNRQDISNQPQHF. The entire variable domain, with the rest obtained from reference TRBV18 and TRBJ1-5, is as follows: NAGVMQNPRHLVRRRGQEARLRCSPMKGHSHVYWYRQLPEEGLKFMVYLQKENIIDESGMPKERFSAEFPKEGPSILRIQQVVRGDSAAYFCASSSNRQDISNQPQHFGDGTRLSIL.

The chain is built from TRBV27 and TRBJ2-5, with D maybe TRBD2 (6 bases). V lost 8 bases to trimming and J lost 4 bases, with 17 bases between them. CDR1 and CDR2 from the germline V gene are MNHEY and SMNVEV (reference sequence). The CDR3 loop spans 14 amino acids. The CDR3 region is CASGIPGVSETQYF. CDR3 DNA sequence: TGTGCCAGCGGCATACCGGGAGTTTCAGAGACCCAGTACTTC.

This chain connects TRBV9 to TRBJ2-3; D remains ambiguous. V lost 7 bases and J lost 6, with 0 bases in between. The CDR3 loop spans 8 amino acids. Germline V CDR1 and CDR2: SGDLS, YYNGEE. This CDR3 is CASDTQYF. In DNA form, the CDR3 reads TGTGCCAGCGATACGCAGTATTTT. Based on the CDR3 plus reference TRBV9 and TRBJ2-3, the full variable domain is DSGVTQTPKHLITATGQRVTLRCSPRSGDLSVYWYQQSLDQGLQFLIQYYNGEERAKGNILERFSAQQFPDLHSELNLSSLELGDSALYFCASDTQYFGPGTRLTVL.

This sequence joins TRBV9 and TRBJ2-2, with a tentative D call TRBD2 (6 bases). Looked up from germline, CDR1 is SGDLS and CDR2 is YYNGEE. The CDR3 is 13 residues long. V shed 5 bases and J shed 3 bases, with 8 bases lying between them. This CDR3 reads CASRGGYTGELFF. The CDR3 DNA reads as TGTGCCAGCAGAGGAGGGTACACCGGGGAGCTGTTTTTT.

The chain carries TRBV6-5 and TRBJ1-1; no clear D. Trimming took off 6 bases at V and 3 bases at J, with 11 bases between the two ends. Germline CDR1 is MNHEY and CDR2 is SVGAGI. The CDR3 covers 13 residues. In DNA, the CDR3 is TGTGCCAGCAGCCCGAGGGTGGACACTGAAGCTTTCTTT. As protein: CASSPRVDTEAFF.

The rearrangement joins TRBV7-2 to TRBJ2-1; TRBD2 agrees at 9 bases. The CDR3 has 14 residues. Looked up from germline, CDR1 is SGHTA and CDR2 is FQGNSA. Trimming cost V 1 base and J 9 bases; bases outside gene matches: 4. The CDR3: CASSLVASGVEQFF. The DNA for the CDR3 is TGTGCCAGCAGCTTAGTCGCTAGCGGGGTTGAGCAGTTCTTC.

The genes are TRBV19 and TRBJ2-5; D unresolved. The CDR3 loop spans 13 amino acids. V lost 2 bases and J lost 5, with 9 bases in between. The germline CDR1 and CDR2 sequences are LNHDA and SQIVND (reference sequence). The CDR3 DNA is TGTGCCAGTAGTATAACTTTTTATGAGACCCAGTACTTC. Its translation: CASSITFYETQYF.

This clone showed up just once. The CDR3 loop is CASSQDSSRIMSLGQYF. CDR3 DNA: TGCGCCAGCAGCCAAGATTCTAGCAGGATCATGTCGCTCGGGCAGTACTTC. J is TRBJ2-7 and V is TRBV4-1, with D possibly being TRBD2 (5 bases). V was shortened by 0 bases and J by 9 bases, with 24 bases between the two germline ends. Looked up from germline, CDR1 is MGHRA and CDR2 is YSYEKL. CDR3 length: 17 amino acids.

This chain joins TRBV4-3 and TRBJ2-1; 14 nucleotides line up with TRBD2. Germline V gene data show CDR1 as LGHNA and CDR2 as YSLEER. V trimming: 4 bases; J trimming: 10 bases; junction bases outside the gene matches: 9. The CDR3 contains 16 residues. The CDR3 nucleotides read TGCGCCAGCAGCCTCCGGGCGGGACTAGCGGGAGAGGAGCAGTTCTTC. Translated, it gives CASSLRAGLAGEEQFF.

This clone was detected only once. The chain's CDR3 is CASSADGWGSGYTF. The DNA for the CDR3 is TGCGCCAGCAGCGCGGACGGATGGGGTTCTGGCTACACCTTC. J is TRBJ1-2 and V is TRBV5-1; D uncertain. The CDR3 length is 14 residues. The germline V gene has CDR1 SGHRS and CDR2 YFSETQ. Trimming left V 4 bases short and J 7 bases short, with 17 bases between.

The chain uses TRBV5-1 and TRBJ2-3; 8 positions agree with TRBD1. CDR3 length: 16 amino acids. The V and J ends lost 3 bases and 1 base, in that order; junction bases with no gene match: 7. Germline lookup yields CDR1 SGHRS and CDR2 YFSETQ. CDR3 bases: TGCGCCAGCAGCTCTCTGGACAGGGTCGGCACAGATACGCAGTATTTT. Amino acids: CASSSLDRVGTDTQYF.

The CDR3 protein is CASSLGQRKAQHF. The CDR3 DNA follows: TGTGCCAGCAGCCTGGGACAGCGGAAAGCCCAGCATTTT. The V call is TRBV5-6, the J call TRBJ1-5; TRBD1 matches 7 bases. Germline values: CDR1 SGHDT, CDR2 YYEEEE. J gave up 11 bases and V 4 bases, and 9 bases lay outside the gene matches. The CDR3 is 13 amino acids.

The gene calls are TRBV27 and TRBJ2-1; no clear D. CDR3 size: 18 residues. Germline V gene data show CDR1 as MNHEY and CDR2 as SMNVEV (reference sequence). V was clipped by 2 bases and J by 5 bases, with 22 bases between them. For the CDR3, the DNA is TGTGCCAGCAGTTTAATAACGGCAGGACCGATTCCCCACAATGAGCAGTTCTTC. It yields the protein CASSLITAGPIPHNEQFF.

The chain employs TRBV7-3 and TRBJ2-2; D remains ambiguous. CDR1 is SGHTA and CDR2 is FQGTGA in the germline V gene. The CDR3 contains 14 residues. V was shortened by 5 bases and J by 5 bases, with 12 bases between the two germline ends. The CDR3 region has the DNA TGTGCCAGCAGCCGAGAGCAATTGACCGGGGAGCTGTTTTTT. Amino acid sequence: CASSREQLTGELFF.